This TCR beta chain was captured in a study of OX40 agonist ivuxolimab in advanced cancers. Overall study context: An anti-OX40 (CD134) antibody with agonistic activity, ivuxolimab, was administered to patients.

If patients had autoimmune disease history or systemic immunosuppression, they were excluded. Remarks on this clone: Antigen unknown.

Findings and limits, study-wide: The investigators did not determine what antigen specificity the expanded peripheral T cells had. There were, on average, more expanded clones in CD8+ T cells than in CD4+.

Libraries were prepared by immunoSEQ multiplex PCR; TCRdb keeps only in-frame clonotypes and omits some of them. The sample consists of about 88,000 clones, approximately 85% of them appearing once. This material consisted of CD4+ or CD8+ T cells sorted from blood, taken in a trial of the OX40 agonist ivuxolimab. The sequence was obtained from an adult with an advanced solid tumor such as melanoma, head and neck, liver or kidney cancer.

CDR3 region: CASSLEGGETQYF. The CDR3 nucleotides are TGCGCCAGCAGCTTGGAAGGTGGGGAGACCCAGTACTTC. This chain joins TRBV5-1 and TRBJ2-5; no clear D. Germline assignment: CDR1 SGHRS and CDR2 YFSETQ. Trimming took off 0 bases at V and 5 bases at J, with 8 bases between the two ends. This CDR3 has 13 residues.